Following are 30 T cell receptor beta chains from one sample sequenced in a study of T cell repertoires in aging, cancer and after chemotherapy. TCR beta rearrangements were amplified from peripheral blood genomic DNA. Rearranged V-D-J TRB sequences were amplified with a mixed TRB-A/B primer pool. One entry per CDR3 protein, called by TCRdb with MiXCR from the multiplex PCR reads. The sample lists roughly 4,900 distinct CDR3 sequences, 33% occurring once. The sample comprised blood. These receptor sequences come from a human donor with a blood cancer.

The chain links TRBV5-4 to TRBJ2-3; 11 nucleotides agree with TRBD1. V shed 2 bases and J 5 bases; nucleotides not matched to a gene: 4. The CDR3 extends over 15 amino acids. CDR1 SGHNT and CDR2 YYREEE come from the germline V gene (reference sequence). The CDR3 region is CASSFRDRGVDTQYF. In DNA, the CDR3 is TGTGCCAGCAGCTTCCGGGACAGGGGGGTAGATACGCAGTATTTT. The full variable domain, with the rest looked up from reference TRBV5-4 and TRBJ2-3, is ETGVTQSPTHLIKTRGQQVTLRCSSQSGHNTVSWYQQALGQGPQFIFQYYREEENGRGNFPPRFSGLQFPNYSSELNVNALELDDSALYLCASSFRDRGVDTQYFGPGTRLTVL.

By share of the sample, this clonotype is medium-sized. The chain links TRBV12-3 or TRBV12-4 to TRBJ1-2; no clear D gene. The CDR3 covers 12 residues. With 6 bases removed from V and 5 bases from J, the gap between germline ends came to 10 bases. As DNA, the CDR3 is TGTGCCAGCAGCCCAGCGGGGTATGGCTACACCTTC. This encodes CASSPAGYGYTF.

The CDR3 is CASQPRLLNSPLHF. As DNA, the CDR3 is TGTGCCAGCCAACCCCGGCTTTTGAATTCACCCCTCCACTTT. The chain links TRBV27 to TRBJ1-6; D remains unclear. There are 14 residues in the CDR3. Trimming took off 8 bases at V and 7 bases at J, with 15 bases between the two ends. Germline CDR1 and CDR2: MNHEY and SMNVEV (reference sequence).

This clonotype was observed a handful of times. The CDR3 is CASSLTEFINTGELFF. The CDR3 DNA reads TGTGCCAGCTCACTCACGGAGTTCATCAACACCGGGGAGCTGTTTTTT. The J gene is TRBJ2-2, the V gene TRBV18, with D uncertain. V was trimmed by 4 bases and J by 2 bases, leaving 14 bases between them. This CDR3 has 16 amino acids. Per the germline V gene, CDR1 is KGHSH and CDR2 is LQKENI. The complete variable domain, with remaining parts taken from reference TRBV18 and TRBJ2-2, reads NAGVMQNPRHLVRRRGQEARLRCSPMKGHSHVYWYRQLPEEGLKFMVYLQKENIIDESGMPKERFSAEFPKEGPSILRIQQVVRGDSAAYFCASSLTEFINTGELFFGEGSRLTVL.

In nucleotides, the CDR3 is TGTGCCTTTGTGGGTCGAGGGGGAAGAGATACGCAGTATTTT. Amino acid sequence: CAFVGRGGRDTQYF. This chain links TRBV19 with TRBJ2-3; D is possibly TRBD1 (6 bases). Germline V gene sequence: CDR1 LNHDA, CDR2 SQIVND (reference sequence). The CDR3 sequence is 14 residues long. The V end was cut by 11 bases, the J end by 5 bases, with 20 bases between.

This clonotype showed up just a few times. V usage is TRBV18 and J usage is TRBJ2-7; D gene ambiguous. CDR1 is KGHSH and CDR2 is LQKENI in the germline V gene. CDR3 length: 14 residues. V was pared by 3 bases and J by 5 bases, with 14 bases between. The DNA of the CDR3 is TGTGCCAGCTCACCGCTTACTACCAGGAACGAGCAGTACTTC. Its protein product is CASSPLTTRNEQYF.

This clonotype is labeled medium-sized. The genes are TRBV6-5 and TRBJ2-7; 8 nucleotides align to TRBD1. Germline loops: CDR1 MNHEY, CDR2 SVGAGI. The length of the CDR3 is 14 residues. V shed 6 bases, J shed 0 bases, and the junction held 4 bases outside the gene matches. CDR3 in amino acids: CASSLRGLSYEQYF. The DNA of the CDR3 is TGTGCCAGCAGCCTCAGGGGGCTCTCCTACGAGCAGTACTTC.

About this clonotype itself: The junction and the germline gene differ at one end; a read error may be behind it. V usage is TRBV18 and J usage is TRBJ1-5; no definite D call. Germline loops: CDR1 KGHSH, CDR2 LQKENI. This CDR3 has 15 residues. CDR3 sequence: CASSPEGPSTQSQHF. CDR3 in DNA: TGTGCCAGCTCACCAGAGGGCCCATCCACTCAGTCCCAGCATTTT.

The V call is TRBV20-1, the J call TRBJ1-6, with D unresolved. The CDR3 has 14 amino acids. V was trimmed by 1 base and J by 7 bases, leaving 11 bases between them. CDR1 and CDR2 (germline): DFQATT, SNEGSKA (reference sequence). The CDR3 protein is CSARARGQNSPLHF. The CDR3 nucleotides are TGCAGTGCTAGAGCTCGGGGTCAAAATTCACCCCTCCACTTT.

Relative to its sample, this clonotype is medium-sized. This chain joins TRBV6-5 and TRBJ2-1, with TRBD2 matching 15 bases. This CDR3 is built from 15 residues. Per the germline V gene, CDR1 is MNHEY and CDR2 is SVGAGI. The junction had 4 bases not matched to a gene; V was cut back by 7 bases and J by 6 bases. CDR3 DNA sequence: TGTGCCAGCAACGGACTAGCGGGGGGGACCAATGAGCAGTTCTTC. Translating it yields CASNGLAGGTNEQFF.

This clonotype was seen more than once but under ten times. V gene TRBV7-9 combines with J gene TRBJ2-3, with D hard to call. V shed 11 bases and J shed 3 bases, with 12 bases lying between them. Germline CDR1 SEHNR, CDR2 FQNEAQ (reference sequence). This CDR3 has 12 amino acids. CDR3 DNA: TGTGCCGGGAAGGGTTGGACAGATACGCAGTATTTT. As protein: CAGKGWTDTQYF.

The genes are TRBV18 and TRBJ1-5; D is ambiguous. This CDR3 is built from 16 residues. V dropped 3 bases and J dropped 4 bases, with 16 bases sitting between them. Germline loops: CDR1 KGHSH, CDR2 LQKENI. As DNA, the CDR3 is TGTGCCAGCTCACCCAAGGCAGCCGTTGAGAATCAGCCCCAGCATTTT. Its protein is CASSPKAAVENQPQHF.

By share of the sample, this clonotype is medium-sized (0.01 to 0.1%). The V gene is TRBV12-3 or TRBV12-4, the J gene TRBJ1-5; D gene ambiguous. Trimming took 2 bases from V and 1 from J, leaving 3 bases between them. This CDR3 is 13 amino acids long. The DNA for the CDR3 is TGTGCCAGCAGTTTATGGAGCAATCAGCCCCAGCATTTT. As protein: CASSLWSNQPQHF.

This clonotype is labeled large. V and J are TRBV6-5 and TRBJ2-7, with unresolved D. There are 14 residues in the CDR3. Germline CDR1 reads MNHEY; CDR2 reads SVGAGI. The V end lost 6 bases, the J end lost 3 bases, and 15 bases lay between the germline ends. CDR3 loop: CASSRSRLGYEQYF. CDR3 sequence (DNA): TGTGCCAGCAGCCGTAGCAGGCTGGGCTACGAGCAGTACTTC.

This clonotype showed up just a few times. V gene TRBV4-3 combines with J gene TRBJ1-2, with D unclear. The germline CDR1 and CDR2 sequences are LGHNA and YSLEER. This CDR3 comprises 15 residues. With 4 bases removed from V and 6 bases from J, the gap between germline ends came to 18 bases. In DNA form, the CDR3 reads TGCGCCAGCAGCCGCAAAGTTGACGGGATAAATGGCTACACCTTC. Its translation is CASSRKVDGINGYTF.

This clonotype is medium-sized (0.01 to 0.1%). This chain connects TRBV30 to TRBJ2-2, with 8 bases aligning to TRBD1. The CDR3 runs 15 residues. V was pared by 0 bases and J by 3 bases, with 3 bases of the junction left unmatched. Germline values: CDR1 GTSNPN, CDR2 SVGIG (reference sequence). CDR3 protein: CAWSVLTGDTGELFF. The CDR3 region has the DNA TGTGCCTGGAGTGTACTGACAGGGGACACCGGGGAGCTGTTTTTT.

The chain couples TRBV10-3 to TRBJ1-2; D perhaps matches TRBD1 (6 bases). Per the germline V gene, CDR1 is ENHRY and CDR2 is SYGVKD. The CDR3 runs 14 residues. Trimming left V 10 bases short and J 8 bases short, with 23 bases between. CDR3 residues: CATWAGALIKGYTF. The CDR3 coding sequence is TGTGCCACTTGGGCGGGGGCGTTAATAAAAGGCTACACCTTC.

This clonotype was seen a handful of times. This sequence joins TRBV5-1 and TRBJ2-1; D is possibly TRBD2 (6 bases). The V gene's germline CDR1 is SGHRS and CDR2 YFSETQ. This CDR3 is built from 15 residues. Trimming left V 3 bases short and J 3 bases short, with 13 bases between. The CDR3 protein is CASSSGTQNYNEQFF. The CDR3 DNA follows: TGCGCCAGCAGCTCCGGGACTCAAAACTACAATGAGCAGTTCTTC.

The chain is built from TRBV6-5 and TRBJ2-1; TRBD1 matches 8 bases. The length of the CDR3 is 14 residues. Trimming took 6 bases from V and 8 from J; bases not matched to a gene: 9. Germline CDR1 is MNHEY and CDR2 is SVGAGI. CDR3 in amino acids: CASSLQGESDEQFF. CDR3 coding DNA: TGTGCCAGCAGCCTACAGGGGGAGAGTGATGAGCAGTTCTTC.

This rearrangement joins TRBV30 to TRBJ2-7; 8 bases align to TRBD1. Germline assignment: CDR1 GTSNPN and CDR2 SVGIG (reference sequence). V dropped 0 bases and J dropped 4; count of bases not matched to a gene: 8. The CDR3 extends over 15 amino acids. The chain's CDR3 is CAWSVGPGGLYEQYF. In DNA, the CDR3 is TGTGCCTGGAGTGTGGGGCCAGGGGGCTTGTACGAGCAGTACTTC.

This clonotype ranks as medium-sized. The chain joins TRBV19 to TRBJ2-1; 11 bases align to TRBD1. Germline V gene data show CDR1 as LNHDA and CDR2 as SQIVND (reference sequence). V dropped 5 bases and J dropped 6; count of bases not matched to a gene: 9. CDR3 length: 16 residues. Written as DNA, the CDR3 is TGTGCCAGTAGTGCCCATTCCGGGACAGGGGGCAATGAGCAGTTCTTC. Translated, it gives CASSAHSGTGGNEQFF.

Concerning this clonotype itself: A read error is possible here, since a much larger clone lies one base away. The V and J genes are TRBV30 and TRBJ2-6, with D possibly being TRBD1 (7 bases). V shed 8 bases and J shed 1 base, with 21 bases lying between them. Germline V CDR1 and CDR2: GTSNPN, SVGIG (reference sequence). CDR3 length equals 17 residues. The CDR3 spells CAGTDREDPSGANVLTF. DNA of the CDR3: TGTGCCGGTACTGACAGGGAGGACCCGTCTGGGGCCAACGTCCTGACTTTC.

The sample holds a few counts of this clonotype. The gene calls are TRBV19 and TRBJ2-3; D might be TRBD1 (7 bases). Germline CDR1 is LNHDA and CDR2 is SQIVND (reference sequence). The CDR3 sequence is 14 residues long. Trimming left V 6 bases short and J 6 bases short, with 16 bases between. This CDR3 is CASRVAGQFDTQYF. The CDR3 region has the DNA TGTGCCAGTAGGGTGGCGGGACAGTTCGATACGCAGTATTTT.

In this sample, this clonotype is medium-sized. CDR3 protein: CASIEMGGSSYNEQFF. In DNA form, the CDR3 reads TGTGCCAGCATCGAGATGGGGGGGAGTTCCTACAATGAGCAGTTCTTC. The chain uses TRBV27 and TRBJ2-1; 7 nucleotides match TRBD2. V trimming: 7 bases; J trimming: 1 base; junction bases outside the gene matches: 10. The CDR3 has 16 amino acids. The V gene's germline CDR1 is MNHEY and CDR2 SMNVEV (reference sequence).

This clonotype has just a few counts. Here the CDR3 DNA reads TGCAGTGCCGCGGTGGGGGGGAGGGGCAATGAGCAGTTCTTC. It specifies CSAAVGGRGNEQFF. V is TRBV20-1 and J is TRBJ2-1; 7 bases map to TRBD2. Germline-derived CDR1 and CDR2 are DFQATT and SNEGSKA (reference sequence). Trimming cost V 6 bases and J 6 bases; bases outside gene matches: 11. The CDR3 runs to 14 residues.

This clonotype was observed a handful of times. The chain recombines TRBV15 with TRBJ1-4; D is perhaps TRBD1 (5 bases). Germline V gives CDR1 LNHNV, CDR2 YYDKDF (reference sequence). Between the trimmed V and J ends, which lost 5 bases and 5 bases, there was a span of 15 bases. The CDR3 is made up of 15 amino acids. The CDR3 here is CATSAGTARNEKLFF. The CDR3 DNA follows: TGTGCCACCAGCGCCGGGACGGCCAGAAATGAAAAACTGTTTTTT. Looking up the rest from reference TRBV15 and TRBJ1-4 gives the full variable domain: DAMVIQNPRYQVTQFGKPVTLSCSQTLNHNVMYWYQQKSSQAPKLLFHYYDKDFNNEADTPDNFQSRRPNTSFCFLDIRSPGLGDTAMYLCATSAGTARNEKLFFGSGTQLSVL.

Within the sample, this clonotype is medium-sized. This chain connects TRBV30 to TRBJ2-7, with TRBD1 as a possible D gene (5 bases). This CDR3 is built from 12 residues. Trimming shortened V by 3 bases and J by 3 bases, and 9 bases separated the two germline ends. Germline CDR1 GTSNPN, CDR2 SVGIG (reference sequence). CDR3 bases: TGTGCCTGGAGAGACCAGGGCTACGAGCAGTACTTC. This translates into CAWRDQGYEQYF.

A word on this clonotype: A clone one base away is much larger, so this may be a read error. The chain recombines TRBV6-5 with TRBJ1-2; 8 positions agree with TRBD1. The CDR3 has 14 amino acids. The V gene's germline CDR1 is MNHEY and CDR2 SVGAGI. The CDR3 loop reads CASSLQGGYYGHTF. The DNA of the CDR3 is TGTGCCAGCAGTTTACAGGGGGGGTACTATGGCCACACCTTC.

Concerning this clonotype: A much larger clone sits a single nucleotide away, making a read error possible. The chain recombines TRBV5-5 with TRBJ2-7; possibly TRBD2 for D (6 bases). Trimming left V 8 bases short and J 3 bases short, with 18 bases between. Germline CDR1 SGHKS, CDR2 YYEKEE (reference sequence). The CDR3 has 14 amino acids. The CDR3 region is CARSPGTEGYEQYF. The CDR3 nucleotides read TGTGCCAGAAGCCCGGGCACGGAGGGCTACGAGCAGTACTTC. Complete variable domain (other parts from reference TRBV5-5 and TRBJ2-7): DAGVTQSPTHLIKTRGQQVTLRCSPISGHKSVSWYQQVLGQGPQFIFQYYEKEERGRGNFPDRFSARQFPNYSSELNVNALLLGDSALYLCARSPGTEGYEQYFGPGTRLTVT.

The chain carries TRBV7-9 and TRBJ1-2; D may be TRBD1 (5 bases). The CDR3 runs 11 residues. CDR1 is SEHNR and CDR2 is FQNEAQ in the germline V gene (reference sequence). The V end was cut by 8 bases, the J end by 5 bases, with 9 bases between. The CDR3 spells CASVGPYGYTF. Written as DNA, the CDR3 is TGTGCCAGCGTGGGACCTTATGGCTACACCTTC.